This T cell receptor beta chain stems from a study of T cell responses to AZD1222 COVID-19 vaccine. Germline CDR1 reads SGHVS; CDR2 reads FNYEAQ. The V gene lost 6 bases and the J gene lost 1 base, with 15 bases spanning the gap. This CDR3 is built from 15 residues. Details on this clone: The antigen is unknown.

Findings of the study overall: Every sample of the repertoires postdated the peak T cell response.

The method was immunoSEQ multiplex PCR; TCRdb's version includes in-frame clones alone and lacks a portion of them. The data hold about 200,000 clones, with under 95% observed a single time. This chain links TRBV7-6 with TRBJ1-2, with D possibly TRBD1 on 6 matching bases. Sequenced material: peripheral blood, taken on day 0 of MenACWY control vaccination. The receptor was derived from an adult in good health. Here the CDR3 DNA reads TGTGCCAGCAGTCTCGGGGGGGCCCTTAACTATGGCTACACCTTC. Translated: CASSLGGALNYGYTF.